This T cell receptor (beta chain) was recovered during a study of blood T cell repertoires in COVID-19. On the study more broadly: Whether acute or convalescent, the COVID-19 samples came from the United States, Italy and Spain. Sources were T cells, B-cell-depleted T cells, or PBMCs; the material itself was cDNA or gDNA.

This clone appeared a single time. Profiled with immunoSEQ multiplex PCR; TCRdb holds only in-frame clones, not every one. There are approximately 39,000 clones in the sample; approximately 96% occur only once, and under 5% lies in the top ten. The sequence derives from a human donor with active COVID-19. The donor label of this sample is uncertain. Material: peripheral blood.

The chain's CDR3 is CASSYDKRGRNSPLHF. CDR3 DNA: TGTGCCAGCAGTTACGATAAGAGGGGGCGGAATTCACCCCTCCACTTT. The chain has TRBV6-5 and TRBJ1-6; 7 nucleotides align to TRBD1. The CDR3 has 16 residues. The V segment lost 2 bases and the J segment 7 bases; nucleotides outside the gene matches: 8. The germline V gene encodes CDR1 MNHEY and CDR2 SVGAGI.